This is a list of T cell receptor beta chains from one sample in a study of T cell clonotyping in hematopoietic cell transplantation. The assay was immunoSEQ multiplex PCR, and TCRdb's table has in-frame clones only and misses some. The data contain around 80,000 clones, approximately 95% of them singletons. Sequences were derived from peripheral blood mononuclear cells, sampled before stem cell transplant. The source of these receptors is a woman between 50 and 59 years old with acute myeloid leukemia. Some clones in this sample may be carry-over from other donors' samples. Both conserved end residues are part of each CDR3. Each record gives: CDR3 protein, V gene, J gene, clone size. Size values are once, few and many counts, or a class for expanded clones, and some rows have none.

CASRGQYEQYF	TRBV6-1	TRBJ2-7	.
CASSFTSGGNRDTQYF	TRBV7-6	TRBJ2-3	.
CASSVDRTSTDTQYF	TRBV5-1	TRBJ2-3	.
CASSPSYNNYGYTF	TRBV7-2	TRBJ1-2	.
CASSHWDRGSDEQYF	TRBV6-1	TRBJ2-7	.
CAWSVPGNYGYTF	TRBV30	TRBJ1-2	.
CASSYRQGATNEKLFF	TRBV7-2	TRBJ1-4	.
CASSFTRQYGVRHEQFF	TRBV27	TRBJ2-1	.
CASSPFPAGGSTDTQYF	TRBV5-1	TRBJ2-3	.
CASSALVFNEQFF	TRBV6-1	TRBJ2-1	.
CAWSWAFGEKLFF	TRBV30	TRBJ1-4	.
CASTQENYGYTF	TRBV2	TRBJ1-2	once
CASSQGRGGQPQHF	TRBV4-1	TRBJ1-5	.
CAWRDRGLNGYTF	TRBV30	TRBJ1-2	.
CASSEYRPSADTQYF	TRBV2	TRBJ2-3	.
CASSLTGFYEQYF	TRBV28	TRBJ2-7	.
CASSSQTGGFTEAFF	TRBV11-2	TRBJ1-1	.
CASSLGGTGYEQYF	TRBV7-9	TRBJ2-7	.
CASSTNRDRREKLFF	TRBV5-6	TRBJ1-4	.
CSVFLQGHTDTQYF	TRBV29-1	TRBJ2-3	.
CAWSVGFRATEAFF	TRBV30	TRBJ1-1	.
CAISVSGSDYEQYF	TRBV10-3	TRBJ2-7	.
CASSPIGDYGYTF	TRBV6-6	TRBJ1-2	.
CASSLDVTVDEKLFF	TRBV7-9	TRBJ1-4	.
CASSARLAGATDTQYF	TRBV7-2	TRBJ2-3	once
CASSPGTQSYGYTF	TRBV6-5	TRBJ1-2	.
CSVYPGPKNTEAFF	TRBV29-1	TRBJ1-1	.
CSVEKVGHYGYTF	TRBV29-1	TRBJ1-2	.
CAWILRGGLNTEAFF	TRBV30	TRBJ1-1	.
CASLDRVNTEAFF	TRBV25-1	TRBJ1-1	once
CASSFVHLRQGSPGELFF	TRBV28	TRBJ2-2	once
CASSAGTGEETQYF	TRBV10-1	TRBJ2-5	.
CASSATVYEQYF	TRBV5-1	TRBJ2-7	.
CASSAQGRDTEAFF	TRBV6-5	TRBJ1-1	once
CASSFSGETQYF	TRBV27	TRBJ2-5	.
CASNLGDRAYEQYF	TRBV28	TRBJ2-7	.
CASSWTSGYEQYF	TRBV27	TRBJ2-7	.
CASSSLAGGEDTQYF	TRBV13	TRBJ2-3	.
CASSQGFGGGTYNEQFF	TRBV4-1	TRBJ2-1	.
CASSGTGPGLKRF	TRBV2	TRBJ2-7	.
CASSEPLDGDNEQFF	TRBV6-1	TRBJ2-1	.
CAISASPRDRAAYEQYF	TRBV10-3	TRBJ2-7	.
CASSVQGGRSYTF	TRBV6-4	TRBJ1-2	.
CASSLGGQGARGYTF	TRBV28	TRBJ1-2	.